Listed here is a single T cell receptor (beta chain). TCRdb ran MiXCR on the reads and lists one entry per CDR3 protein. Of some 180,000 distinct CDR3 sequences listed, roughly 19% are singletons. This record comes from a study of T cell repertoires in cytomegalovirus infection. V dropped 6 bases and J dropped 5; count of bases not matched to a gene: 8. CDR1 and CDR2 (germline): SQVTM, ANQGSEA. This CDR3 spans 13 amino acids. This chain links TRBV29-1 with TRBJ1-1; 8 positions agree with TRBD1. Sample: PBMCs. The TCR comes from a human donor in good health (CMV status not recorded). Some clones in this sample may be carry-over from other donors' samples. In DNA, the CDR3 is TGCAGCGTGGCCGGCAGGGGGCTTACTGAAGCTTTCTTT. Protein: CSVAGRGLTEAFF.